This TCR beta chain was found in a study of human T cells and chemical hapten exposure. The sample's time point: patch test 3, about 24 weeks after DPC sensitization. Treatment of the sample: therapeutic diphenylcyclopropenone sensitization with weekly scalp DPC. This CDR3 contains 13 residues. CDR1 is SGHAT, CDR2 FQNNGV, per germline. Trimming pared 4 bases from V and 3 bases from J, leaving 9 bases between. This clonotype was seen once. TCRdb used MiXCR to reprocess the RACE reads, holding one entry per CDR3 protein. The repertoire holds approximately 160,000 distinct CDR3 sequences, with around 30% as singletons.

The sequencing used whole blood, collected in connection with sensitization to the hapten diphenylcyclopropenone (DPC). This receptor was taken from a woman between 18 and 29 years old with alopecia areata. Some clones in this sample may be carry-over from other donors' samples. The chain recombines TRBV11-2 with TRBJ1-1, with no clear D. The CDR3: CASSYGQYTEAFF. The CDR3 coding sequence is TGTGCCAGCAGCTACGGGCAATACACTGAAGCTTTCTTT.